These T cell receptor beta chains were read from a single sample in a study of control samples from healthy donors and cancer patients. The table came from immunoSEQ multiplex PCR; TCRdb's copy has only in-frame clones and leaves some out. The sample includes 200,000 to 250,000 clones, around 94% of them seen just once. Sequencing was carried out using blood. These TCRs come from a man aged 50 to 60 in good health. The CDR3 runs from the conserved cysteine through the conserved F or W. A D gene is named only where the DNA matches it firmly. Size is omitted from some rows. Given values are once, few, many or a class for expanded clones.

J: TRBJ1-1
V: TRBV4-1
size: -
D: -
DNA: TGCGCCAGCAGCCAAGTGTCCCGGCCCACTGAAGCTTTCTTT
CDR3: CASSQVSRPTEAFF

J: TRBJ1-1
V: TRBV6-2/TRBV6-3
size: -
D: -
DNA: TGTGCCAGCAGTCCACCCCGCAACACTGAAGCTTTCTTT
CDR3: CASSPPRNTEAFF

J: TRBJ2-7
V: TRBV28
size: -
D: -
DNA: TGTGCCAGCAGCATGGGGGGACGCGGTAAGGACGAGCAGTACTTC
CDR3: CASSMGGRGKDEQYF

J: TRBJ1-3
V: TRBV6-5
size: -
D: TRBD1
DNA: TGTGCCAGCAAGGGGGCCACCTCTGGAAACACCATATATTTT
CDR3: CASKGATSGNTIYF

J: TRBJ2-5
V: TRBV15
size: -
D: TRBD1
DNA: TGTGCCACCAGCAGAGATCGGCAGACAGGGGGGGAGACCCAGTACTTC
CDR3: CATSRDRQTGGETQYF

J: TRBJ1-5
V: TRBV11-2
size: -
D: TRBD1
DNA: TGTGCCAGCAGCTTAGGCCGGGACAGCGTCAATCAGCCCCAGCATTTT
CDR3: CASSLGRDSVNQPQHF

J: TRBJ1-1
V: TRBV28
size: -
D: TRBD1
DNA: TGTGCCAGCAGGCAGGGGGACACTGAAGCTTTCTTT
CDR3: CASRQGDTEAFF

J: TRBJ2-1
V: TRBV4-3
size: -
D: TRBD1
DNA: TGCGCCAGCAGCCTGGGACAGGAAAGCTACAATGAGCAGTTCTTC
CDR3: CASSLGQESYNEQFF

J: TRBJ1-5
V: TRBV30
size: -
D: TRBD1
DNA: TGTGCCTGGAGTGGACAGGGAGCTTATAGCAATCAGCCCCAGCATTTT
CDR3: CAWSGQGAYSNQPQHF

J: TRBJ1-4
V: TRBV3-1/TRBV3-2
size: once
D: -
DNA: TGTGCCAGCAACGGGGGGCCAACTAATGAAAAACTGTTTTTT
CDR3: CASNGGPTNEKLFF

J: TRBJ2-5
V: TRBV7-9
size: -
D: -
DNA: TGTGCCAGCAGCCTATTAGGGGGGGAGACCCAGTACTTC
CDR3: CASSLLGGETQYF

J: TRBJ1-1
V: TRBV7-9
size: -
D: -
DNA: TGTGCCAGCAGCGAGGACGGTCCTGAAGCTTTCTTT
CDR3: CASSEDGPEAFF

J: TRBJ1-4
V: TRBV19
size: once
D: TRBD1
DNA: TGTGCCAGTAGTACCACCAGGACAGGGGATCAAGAAAAACTGTTTTTT
CDR3: CASSTTRTGDQEKLFF

J: TRBJ1-1
V: TRBV6-2/TRBV6-3
size: -
D: TRBD1
DNA: TGTGCCAGCAGTGACAGGGAAGGGGGAACTGAAGCTTTCTTT
CDR3: CASSDREGGTEAFF

J: TRBJ2-5
V: TRBV7-2
size: -
D: -
DNA: TGTGCCAGCAGCGTGGGACCCTCGGAGACCCAGTACTTC
CDR3: CASSVGPSETQYF

J: TRBJ1-1
V: TRBV2
size: -
D: -
DNA: TGTGCCAGCAGTGGGCTGGGGCAGCCAGCTTTCTTT
CDR3: CASSGLGQPAFF

J: TRBJ1-6
V: TRBV5-8
size: -
D: -
DNA: TGTGCCAGCAGCCACAGCTCCTATAATTCACCCCTCCACTTT
CDR3: CASSHSSYNSPLHF

J: TRBJ2-2
V: TRBV7-2
size: -
D: -
DNA: TGTGCCAGCAGGCTGGAGTCGAACACCGGGGAGCTGTTTTTT
CDR3: CASRLESNTGELFF

J: TRBJ1-3
V: TRBV30
size: -
D: -
DNA: TGTGCCTGGAAATCGGGCGGGGTAGACACCATATATTTT
CDR3: CAWKSGGVDTIYF

J: TRBJ1-4
V: TRBV4-1
size: -
D: -
DNA: TGCGCCAGCAGCCACCCCCAAGGGGGTAATGAAAAACTGTTTTTT
CDR3: CASSHPQGGNEKLFF

J: TRBJ1-2
V: TRBV4-2
size: -
D: TRBD1
DNA: TGTGCCAGCAGCGAAGCAACAGGACAGGGAATTAACTATGGCTACACCTTC
CDR3: CASSEATGQGINYGYTF

J: TRBJ2-1
V: TRBV9
size: -
D: -
DNA: TGTGCCAGCAGCGTAGTCGCGGGGAACAATGAGCAGTTCTTC
CDR3: CASSVVAGNNEQFF

J: TRBJ2-1
V: TRBV11-2
size: -
D: TRBD2
DNA: TGTGCCAGCAGCTTAGCGCCTAGCGGGTACAATGAGCAGTTCTTC
CDR3: CASSLAPSGYNEQFF

J: TRBJ2-3
V: TRBV5-8
size: -
D: -
DNA: TGTGCCAGCACGCTTGGACCAGATACGCAGTATTTT
CDR3: CASTLGPDTQYF

J: TRBJ2-3
V: TRBV7-6
size: once
D: TRBD2
DNA: TGTGCCAGCAGCTTGGGACTAGGTGCAGATACGCAGTATTTT
CDR3: CASSLGLGADTQYF

J: TRBJ1-1
V: TRBV18
size: -
D: -
DNA: TGTGCCAGCTCAGGCAACAGGGACGAGTATCCAATTATTTCCGGGAACACTGAAGCTTTCTTT
CDR3: CASSGNRDEYPIISGNTEAFF

J: TRBJ2-1
V: TRBV11-2
size: -
D: -
DNA: TGTGCCAGCAGCCACGTGGGGGATGAGCAGTTCTTC
CDR3: CASSHVGDEQFF

J: TRBJ2-3
V: TRBV10-3
size: -
D: TRBD1
DNA: TGTGCCATCAGTGAGACAGGGGTCGGGACAGATACGCAGTATTTT
CDR3: CAISETGVGTDTQYF